This T cell receptor (beta chain) was sequenced in a study of PD-1 blockade in classical Hodgkin lymphoma. This CDR3 contains 15 residues. CDR1 is SGHDT and CDR2 is YYEEEE in the germline V gene. V was clipped by 2 bases and J by 4 bases; unmatched bases: 6. The table came from immunoSEQ multiplex PCR; TCRdb's copy has only in-frame clones and leaves some out. This repertoire shows 90,000 to 120,000 clones, 70% to 90% found once; its top ten account for just under 20%. The study's findings and limits: CD4+ TCR diversity rose significantly by C4D1, and CD8+ TCR diversity did not. The study reported lower baseline TCR diversity in newly diagnosed patients than in healthy donors.

Each of the patients experienced relapse following autologous stem cell transplantation, and their brentuximab vedotin exposure differed. Comments on this clone: Its antigen remains unidentified.

This chain connects TRBV5-6 to TRBJ1-5, with TRBD1 matching 7 bases. Source: peripheral blood mononuclear cells (PBMCs), taken before the second cycle of nivolumab. The TCR was taken from a human donor with classical Hodgkin lymphoma. The CDR3 region has the DNA TGTGCCAGCAGCTTTGGAGGGACAGCTAATCAGCCCCAGCATTTT. Protein: CASSFGGTANQPQHF.